This record looks at one TCR beta chain sequence and its context. As originally analysed: Amplification from reference gene primers served as the basis for estimated nucleated cell counts. Measured with immunoSEQ multiplex PCR; TCRdb has only the in-frame clones, and not every one. That table is the source of V, J and clone size, and D and trimming were worked out from the DNA. This table holds some 100,000 clones, more than 75% found once. V was cut by 4 bases and J by 3 bases, with 10 bases left in between. CDR3 length: 12 amino acids. CDR1 is SQVTM and CDR2 is ANQGSEA in the germline V gene. This entry comes from a study of blood T cell repertoires in COVID-19. At the level of the study: The United States, Italy and Spain provided the acute and convalescent COVID-19 samples. T cells, B-cell-depleted T cells, or PBMCs provided the cDNA or gDNA that served as material.

The chain combines TRBV29-1 with TRBJ2-7; unclear D gene. Sequenced sample: peripheral blood. This TCR was recovered from a woman older than 75 with active COVID-19. The CDR3 loop is CSVGFGDYEQYF. The CDR3, as DNA: TGCAGCGTTGGGTTCGGAGACTACGAGCAGTACTTC.